Sequencing of this TCR beta chain was carried out in a study of molecular identifiers for immune sequencing clone quantification. TCRdb reprocessed the PCR reads via MiXCR and lists one record per CDR3 protein. The sample has 350,000 or so distinct CDR3 sequences; over 20% are singletons. V was clipped by 0 bases and J by 3 bases, with 3 bases between them. There are 11 residues in the CDR3. Germline loops: CDR1 SQVTM, CDR2 ANQGSEA. This clonotype occurred many times. The TCR sequence derives from a human donor in good health. Some libraries in this study had Jurkat cell RNA spiked in. The material sequenced was naive CD8+ T cells from blood, with Jurkat cell RNA spiked in. Subset noted: FACS-sorted CD8+CD4-CCR7+CD45RA+ naive T cells. V and J are TRBV29-1 and TRBJ2-7, with D unclear. In DNA, the CDR3 is TGCAGCGTTGAAGATCTCTACGAGCAGTACTTC. Protein product: CSVEDLYEQYF.